This record looks at one T cell receptor beta chain sequence and its context. Antigen: not known. This record comes from a study of regulatory and conventional T cells in RAG deficiency. General study findings and limits: RAG-deficient patients showed markedly lower Shannon entropy and higher Simpson indices than control T-cell subsets. Treg unique TCR beta sequences were about 92-fold fewer in Omenn syndrome and CID/AS patients than controls. Shorter CDR3s in all patient subsets; >75% Treg-Tconv overlap in Omenn.

V was trimmed by 2 bases and J by 4 bases, leaving 14 bases between them. The germline CDR1 and CDR2 sequences are KGHSH and LQKENI. The CDR3 runs to 15 residues. Genomic DNA came from blood conventional CD4+ T cells gated CD25-low CD127-high. Using immunoSEQ multiplex PCR, the repertoire was profiled, and TCRdb retains in-frame clones only, with some absent. The table has fewer than 40,000 clones, 70% to 80% seen once. These data also formed part of another study, on regulatory T cells. According to that study: Primers: 52 TRBV forward and 13 TRBJ reverse. Skewed V and J usage and few unique V-J pairs marked patient repertoires, most in Tregs.

The sample consisted of CD4+ effector T cells sorted from blood. This sequence originates from a human donor in good health. The rearrangement links TRBV18 to TRBJ1-2, with D possibly matching TRBD1 (5 bases). Written as DNA, the CDR3 is TGTGCCAGCTCACCAGGCGCGTACGGGGGCTATGGCTACACCTTC. This translates into CASSPGAYGGYGYTF.